These T cell receptor beta chains were read from a single sample in a study of human T cells and chemical hapten exposure. Each CDR3 protein is one row after TCRdb ran MiXCR on the RACE reads. The sample includes over 80,000 distinct CDR3 sequences, approximately 11% of them seen just once. The sample consisted of whole blood, taken in connection with sensitization to the hapten diphenylcyclopropenone (DPC). These receptor sequences come from a woman under 40 with alopecia areata. Some clones in this sample may be carry-over from other donors' samples. Each CDR3 is given with its conserved first and last residue. D genes are given only for firm matches. Only some rows state a clone size, as once, few, many or a class for expanded clones.

>NA|TRBD1|14|TRBV12-5|TRBJ1-1
TGTACTAGTGGGAGGGACAGCCGGAACACTGAAGCTTTCTTT
CTSGRDSRNTEAFF
>many|TRBD1|14|TRBV7-9|TRBJ2-5
TGTGCCAGCAGCCCGAGACAGGGTGGGGAGACCCAGTACTTC
CASSPRQGGETQYF
>few|TRBD1|14|TRBV12-3/TRBV12-4|TRBJ1-5
TGTGTCAGCAGTCCGACAGGGGGTCATCAGCCCCAGCATTTT
CVSSPTGGHQPQHF
>NA|NA|15|TRBV18|TRBJ2-2
TGTGCCAGCTCACCACCCGGGACGGCGACCGGGGAGCTGTTTTTT
CASSPPGTATGELFF
>few|TRBD1|14|TRBV29-1|TRBJ2-3
TGCAGCGTTCGCAGGGGGCTTGGCTCAGATACGCAGTATTTT
CSVRRGLGSDTQYF
>few|NA|12|TRBV9|TRBJ2-3
TGTGCCAGCAGCGTAGATGGTGATACGCAGTATTTT
CASSVDGDTQYF
>few|TRBD2|17|TRBV4-2|TRBJ2-1
TGTGCCAGCAGCCAAGAAGTTAGCGGGGGGGCCTCTAATGAGCAGTTCTTC
CASSQEVSGGASNEQFF
>NA|NA|15|TRBV18|TRBJ1-3
TGTGCCAGCTCACCCGTAGCCGGGTTCGGAAACACCATATATTTT
CASSPVAGFGNTIYF
>few|NA|13|TRBV29-1|TRBJ2-7
TGCAGCGTTGAACCCCAGGGAGGTAGCGAGCAGTACTTC
CSVEPQGGSEQYF
>few|NA|13|TRBV28|TRBJ2-3
TGTGCCAGCAGCTCCCCTAGGACAGATACGCAGTATTTT
CASSSPRTDTQYF
>many|NA|16|TRBV13|TRBJ1-3
TGTGCCAGCAGCGCCGTGGGCAGACGCTCTGGAAACACCATATATTTT
CASSAVGRRSGNTIYF
>few|TRBD1|15|TRBV18|TRBJ2-1
TGTGCCAGCTCGGTGACGACAGGGCCTCTCAATGAGCAGTTCTTC
CASSVTTGPLNEQFF
>NA|NA|14|TRBV5-1|TRBJ2-5
TGCGCCAGCAGCTTGGCAGTGGGGGAAGAGACCCAGTACTTC
CASSLAVGEETQYF
>NA|TRBD2|17|TRBV4-1|TRBJ2-3
TGCGCCAGCAGCCAGAGGGCTGGCGGGGGGGACACAGATACGCAGTATTTT
CASSQRAGGGDTDTQYF
>few|NA|12|TRBV21-1|TRBJ1-5
TGTGCCAGCAGCAAGGACGGTCAGCCCCAGCATTTT
CASSKDGQPQHF
>many|NA|15|TRBV30|TRBJ2-5
TGTGCCTGGAGTGTACTGAGCGGCTACCAAGAGACCCAGTACTTC
CAWSVLSGYQETQYF
>NA|TRBD1|13|TRBV2|TRBJ1-6
TGTGCCAGCGGGACAGGGTGGGATTCACCCCTCCACTTT
CASGTGWDSPLHF
>few|NA|15|TRBV28|TRBJ2-2
TGTGCCAGCAGTGCGGGAAATCCGAACACCGGGGAGCTGTTTTTT
CASSAGNPNTGELFF
>many|TRBD1|18|TRBV12-3/TRBV12-4|TRBJ1-4
TGTGCCAGCAGTCGCGAGCGACAGGGGGCAACAACTAATGAAAAACTGTTTTTT
CASSRERQGATTNEKLFF
>NA|NA|15|TRBV27|TRBJ1-6
TGTGCCAGCAGCCCCAGTCCAAATCTAAATTCACCCCTCCACTTT
CASSPSPNLNSPLHF
>many|NA|16|TRBV6-6|TRBJ1-2
TGTGCCAGCAGTTTTTACTTGGGGGTGTTTTTCTATGGCTACACCTTC
CASSFYLGVFFYGYTF
>NA|NA|16|TRBV28|TRBJ2-6
TGTGCCAGCAGTTCGGGACGGAACTCTGGGGCCAACGTCCTGACTTTC
CASSSGRNSGANVLTF
>NA|NA|13|TRBV28|TRBJ1-1
TGTGCCAGCAGATCCGGTCTGAACACTGAAGCTTTCTTT
CASRSGLNTEAFF
>many|NA|11|TRBV10-3|TRBJ1-6
TGTGCCATCGGGCCATTTTCACCCCTCCACTTT
CAIGPFSPLHF
>many|NA|12|TRBV2|TRBJ1-2
TGTGCCAGCAGCAACGACAGCGGGCGGAGGGCCTTC
CASSNDSGRRAF
>NA|NA|13|TRBV3-1|TRBJ2-3
TGTGCCAGCAGCCAAGATCTGGTTGATACGCAGTATTTT
CASSQDLVDTQYF
>NA|TRBD2|16|TRBV24-1|TRBJ2-1
TGTGCCACCAGTGAGTCGAGACTAGCGGGAATTAATGAGCAGTTCTTC
CATSESRLAGINEQFF